This is a list of T cell receptor beta chains from one sample in a study of T cell changes during pregnancy in multiple sclerosis. Here immunoSEQ multiplex PCR was the method, and the copy in TCRdb shows in-frame clones only, minus some. The data contain around 51,000 clones, 94% of them singletons. The material sequenced was CD4+ T cells from peripheral blood mononuclear cells, taken in the second trimester of pregnancy. The receptor set was obtained from a female donor with multiple sclerosis, enrolled in a pregnancy study. Both conserved end residues are part of each CDR3. D genes are given only for firm matches.

v_call	j_call	d_call	cdr3_aa	cdr3_nt
TRBV10-3	TRBJ2-3	-	CAIRTESTDTQYF	TGTGCCATCAGGACAGAGAGCACAGATACGCAGTATTTT
TRBV20-1	TRBJ1-2	-	CSAVGSHGYTF	TGCAGTGCGGTCGGGTCACATGGCTACACCTTC
TRBV25-1	TRBJ1-4	TRBD1	CASSELRDSQVNEKLFF	TGTGCCAGCAGTGAACTCCGGGACAGTCAGGTTAATGAAAAACTGTTTTTT
TRBV7-3	TRBJ2-1	TRBD1	CASSYDRASYNEQFF	TGTGCCAGCAGCTACGACAGGGCCTCCTACAATGAGCAGTTCTTC
TRBV13	TRBJ2-5	-	CASSLTGETQYF	TGTGCCAGCAGCCTCACGGGAGAGACCCAGTACTTC
TRBV29-1	TRBJ1-1	TRBD1	CSVRGTGTEAFF	TGCAGCGTCAGGGGGACGGGCACTGAAGCTTTCTTT
TRBV6-6	TRBJ1-1	-	CASSYSRSGGSEAFF	TGTGCCAGCAGTTACTCGAGGTCGGGGGGGTCGGAAGCTTTCTTT
TRBV2	TRBJ1-2	-	CASRPGGAPYGYTF	TGTGCCAGCAGGCCTGGGGGGGCCCCCTATGGCTACACCTTC
TRBV7-6	TRBJ2-4	TRBD2	CASSLMSGGATKNIQYF	TGTGCCAGCAGCTTAATGAGCGGGGGGGCCACCAAAAACATTCAGTACTTC
TRBV4-3	TRBJ1-6	-	CASSQGSRVGNSPLHF	TGCGCCAGCAGCCAAGGGTCGCGGGTTGGTAATTCACCCCTCCACTTT
TRBV6-5	TRBJ1-1	TRBD1	CASRDRRLNTEAFF	TGTGCCAGCAGGGACAGGCGGCTGAACACTGAAGCTTTCTTT
TRBV11-2	TRBJ2-5	-	CASSPGSRGQETQYF	TGTGCCAGCAGCCCGGGATCACGGGGCCAAGAGACCCAGTACTTC
TRBV6-5	TRBJ1-1	-	CASSYSGAIDTEAFF	TGTGCCAGCAGTTACTCGGGGGCAATCGACACTGAAGCTTTCTTT
TRBV9	TRBJ1-1	-	CASSVGVQGTEAFF	TGTGCCAGCAGCGTAGGGGTACAGGGAACTGAAGCTTTCTTT
TRBV30	TRBJ1-1	-	CAWSVTKSVTEAFF	TGTGCCTGGAGTGTAACGAAATCGGTCACTGAAGCTTTCTTT
TRBV6-5	TRBJ2-7	TRBD1	CASSSQGAAEQYF	TGTGCCAGCAGTAGCCAGGGGGCCGCCGAGCAGTACTTC
TRBV6-1	TRBJ2-3	TRBD2	CALTGGLGLLDTQYF	TGTGCCCTGACGGGGGGGTTAGGTTTATTGGATACGCAGTATTTT
TRBV9	TRBJ2-1	TRBD1	CASSHPGQSYNEQFF	TGTGCCAGCAGCCATCCGGGACAGAGTTACAATGAGCAGTTCTTC
TRBV6-1	TRBJ1-5	TRBD1	CASRQPTGGNQPQHF	TGTGCCAGCAGACAACCGACAGGGGGCAACCAGCCCCAGCATTTT
TRBV5-5	TRBJ2-3	TRBD1	CASSFTGGRSDTQYF	TGTGCCAGCAGCTTCACAGGGGGCAGGTCAGATACGCAGTATTTT